This passage covers 16 T cell receptor beta chains from one sample sequenced in a study of blood T cell repertoires in COVID-19. Clones were sequenced by immunoSEQ multiplex PCR, and TCRdb holds only the in-frame ones, with some missing. The sample contains around 200,000 clones, under 90% of which appear only once. Sequenced input: peripheral blood. The receptors here all came from a human donor in a cohort sampled during active COVID-19.

The CDR3 region is CASSKVQGYYGYTF. As DNA, the CDR3 is TGTGCCAGCAGCAAAGTTCAGGGGTACTATGGCTACACCTTC. This chain links TRBV21-1 with TRBJ1-2; the table's D gene call, TRBD1, was not cross checked with the DNA. TRBV21-1 is listed as a pseudogene. The CDR3 consists of 14 residues.

The chain carries TRBV5-5 and TRBJ2-1; 9 nucleotides line up with TRBD1. Germline values: CDR1 SGHKS, CDR2 YYEKEE (reference sequence). The CDR3 has 14 residues. V shed 3 bases, J shed 6 bases, and the junction held 4 bases outside the gene matches. Here the CDR3 DNA reads TGTGCCAGCAGCTCCGGGACAGGGTTCAATGAGCAGTTCTTC. Amino acids: CASSSGTGFNEQFF. The entire variable domain, with the rest obtained from reference TRBV5-5 and TRBJ2-1, is as follows: DAGVTQSPTHLIKTRGQQVTLRCSPISGHKSVSWYQQVLGQGPQFIFQYYEKEERGRGNFPDRFSARQFPNYSSELNVNALLLGDSALYLCASSSGTGFNEQFFGPGTRLTVL.

The chain recombines TRBV19 with TRBJ2-2; 7 nucleotides line up with TRBD1. Trimming removed 6 bases from V and 5 bases from J; junction bases left unmatched: 3. The CDR3 runs 13 residues. Germline CDR1 and CDR2: LNHDA and SQIVND (reference sequence). The CDR3 loop reads CASSRGNTGELFF. The CDR3, as DNA: TGTGCCAGTAGCAGGGGGAATACCGGGGAGCTGTTTTTT.

The chain couples TRBV10-3 to TRBJ1-2; no clear D. The CDR3 consists of 12 residues. With 4 bases removed from V and 6 bases from J, the gap between germline ends came to 9 bases. The germline CDR1 and CDR2 sequences are ENHRY and SYGVKD. CDR3 in amino acids: CAISGSRDGYTF. The CDR3 DNA reads TGTGCCATCAGTGGGTCAAGAGATGGCTACACCTTC.

This chain uses TRBV9 with TRBJ2-1, with 11 positions matching TRBD2. The CDR3 covers 17 residues. Germline V gives CDR1 SGDLS, CDR2 YYNGEE. The J segment lost 3 bases and the V segment lost 2 bases, leaving 7 bases of the junction unmatched. DNA for the CDR3: TGTGCCAGCAGCGTCGCCTCGGGACTAGCGGTCTACAATGAGCAGTTCTTC. Translating gives CASSVASGLAVYNEQFF.

With regard to this clone: This CDR3 is also generated by other DNA sequences in the sample. J is TRBJ1-1 and V is TRBV20-1; no clear D gene. The germline V gene encodes CDR1 DFQATT and CDR2 SNEGSKA (reference sequence). The CDR3 is 11 amino acids. The V end was cut by 2 bases, the J end by 3 bases, with 4 bases between. CDR3 in DNA: TGCAGTGCTAGACAGGACACTGAAGCTTTCTTT. It encodes CSARQDTEAFF.

J is TRBJ1-4 and V is TRBV29-1, with D perhaps TRBD1 (6 bases). CDR1 and CDR2 from the germline V gene are SQVTM and ANQGSEA. This CDR3 spans 15 amino acids. The V end lost 4 bases, the J end lost 3 bases, and 15 bases lay between the germline ends. CDR3 in DNA: TGCAGCGTTGGGACAGTCTCCTCGGCTAATGAAAAACTGTTTTTT. It yields the protein CSVGTVSSANEKLFF.

This chain joins TRBV4-1 and TRBJ1-4, with TRBD1 identical over 8 bases. The CDR3 runs to 18 residues. The germline V gene has CDR1 MGHRA and CDR2 YSYEKL. Trimming cost V 0 bases and J 3 bases; bases outside gene matches: 9. In nucleotides, the CDR3 is TGCGCCAGCAGCCAAGATCCCGCCAGGGGGCAAGCTAATGAAAAACTGTTTTTT. Translated: CASSQDPARGQANEKLFF.

This rearrangement joins TRBV11-2 to TRBJ2-7; 10 bases are a match to TRBD1. Per germline, CDR1 SGHAT and CDR2 FQNNGV. The CDR3 is made up of 14 amino acids. V was pared by 4 bases and J by 5 bases, with 5 bases of the junction left unmatched. The CDR3 DNA sequence: TGTGCCAGCAGCTCAGACAGGGGGCTCGACGAGCAGTACTTC. Residues: CASSSDRGLDEQYF.

The table lists this clone with a count of one. Other nucleotide sequences from this sample produce the same CDR3. The chain combines TRBV5-1 with TRBJ1-2, with a tentative D call TRBD1 (6 bases). This CDR3 has 13 amino acids. Germline CDR1 and CDR2: SGHRS and YFSETQ. The V end was cut by 4 bases, the J end by 1 base, with 8 bases between. The CDR3 DNA sequence: TGCGCCAGCAGCCCAGGGGTTAACTATGGCTACACCTTC. Translated: CASSPGVNYGYTF.

The gene calls are TRBV10-3 and TRBJ2-4; weak D call: TRBD1 (6 bases). The CDR3 is 17 amino acids. The germline CDR1 and CDR2 sequences are ENHRY and SYGVKD. V lost 0 bases to trimming and J lost 4 bases, with 16 bases between them. CDR3 nucleotides: TGTGCCATCAGTGAGTCAACAGGGAAGAGGGTGAAAAACATTCAGTACTTC. This gives the protein CAISESTGKRVKNIQYF.

The V call is TRBV18, the J call TRBJ2-1; D is perhaps TRBD1 (6 bases). Germline V gene lookup returns CDR1 KGHSH and CDR2 LQKENI. Trimming stripped 3 bases from V and 5 bases from J, with 8 bases between. This CDR3 spans 13 amino acids. In DNA form, the CDR3 reads TGTGCCAGCTCACCGCCAGGGGACAATGAGCAGTTCTTC. This translates into CASSPPGDNEQFF.

The chain carries TRBV10-3 and TRBJ1-2; D is unresolved. Trimming removed 3 bases from V and 3 bases from J, with 11 bases in between. The CDR3 totals 14 residues. Germline V lookup: CDR1 ENHRY, CDR2 SYGVKD. In DNA form, the CDR3 reads TGTGCCATCAGTGAAATTACAGATGACTATGGCTACACCTTC. This codes for CAISEITDDYGYTF.

The chain recombines TRBV27 with TRBJ2-7; 8 bases agree with TRBD2. V shed 6 bases, J shed 6 bases, and the junction held 10 bases outside the gene matches. From germline, CDR1 is MNHEY and CDR2 SMNVEV (reference sequence). The CDR3 runs 14 residues. CDR3 DNA sequence: TGTGCCAGCAGGCCGGGACTAGAATCTCTCGAGCAGTACTTC. Its protein is CASRPGLESLEQYF.

This chain uses TRBV7-6 with TRBJ2-3; D might be TRBD1 (5 bases). The CDR3 contains 13 residues. V dropped 5 bases and J dropped 10 bases, with 16 bases sitting between them. Germline assignment: CDR1 SGHVS and CDR2 FNYEAQ. The CDR3 spells CASSPRGLEAQYF. The CDR3 DNA sequence: TGTGCCAGCAGCCCTAGGGGTCTAGAAGCGCAGTATTTT. Supplemented by reference TRBV7-6 and TRBJ2-3, the full variable domain reads GAGVSQSPRYKVTKRGQDVALRCDPISGHVSLYWYRQALGQGPEFLTYFNYEAQQDKSGLPNDRFSAERPEGSISTLTIQRTEQRDSAMYRCASSPRGLEAQYFGPGTRLTVL.

This rearrangement joins TRBV11-2 to TRBJ1-1, with D tentatively TRBD1 (6 bases). CDR1 SGHAT and CDR2 FQNNGV come from the germline V gene. This CDR3 region has 13 residues. Trimming pared 4 bases from V and 3 bases from J, leaving 9 bases between. CDR3 amino acids: CASSSRQDTEAFF. The CDR3 coding sequence is TGTGCCAGCAGCTCCCGACAGGACACTGAAGCTTTCTTT.